This TCR beta chain came from a study of T-cell reconstitution after alpha-beta-depleted transplantation in children. Study observations and caveats: Recipient T cells and thymic progenitors that survived were the source of the high TCRbeta diversity seen at day 60 in some patients.

V was clipped by 4 bases and J by 9 bases, with 7 bases between them. Per germline, CDR1 MNHNY and CDR2 SVGAGI (reference sequence). CDR3 length equals 11 residues. Unique molecular identifiers were used in preparing the TCRbeta library. Each CDR3 protein gets one entry after TCRdb re-called the PCR reads with MiXCR. The repertoire holds some 200,000 distinct CDR3 sequences, 6.6% seen once, with 5.5% in the top ten. In its sample, this clonotype was seen a few times. Its antigen is as yet unknown. The sequence derives from a boy aged 2 to 9 with acute lymphoblastic leukemia, due to receive a stem cell transplant. V and J are TRBV6-6 and TRBJ2-4; TRBD1 might be the D (5 bases). The specimen comprised PBMCs, sampled before TCRalphabeta/CD19-depleted stem cell transplant. The CDR3 region is CASSWQGIQYF. The CDR3 region has the DNA TGTGCCAGCAGTTGGCAGGGCATTCAGTACTTC.